Below are 28 T cell receptor beta chains sequenced from a single sample in a study of T cell clones after liver transplantation. Data came from immunoSEQ multiplex PCR; TCRdb stores just in-frame clones and leaves some out. The sample holds tens of thousands of clones, 85% to 95% seen once. The specimen was CD4+ T cells from blood, collected approximately 26 months after liver transplant. These receptors all stem from a human patient who received a liver transplant. Some T cells here may be from the graft donor.

The chain uses TRBV5-8 and TRBJ2-2; possible D gene TRBD2, 5 bases. CDR3 length: 13 residues. The germline gives CDR1 SGHTS, CDR2 YDEGEE. Trimming left V 4 bases short and J 5 bases short, with 9 bases between. The chain's CDR3 is CASSVRGTGELFF. Here the CDR3 DNA reads TGTGCCAGCAGCGTTCGGGGAACCGGGGAGCTGTTTTTT. Full variable domain (rest looked up from reference TRBV5-8 and TRBJ2-2): EAGVTQSPTHLIKTRGQQATLRCSPISGHTSVYWYQQALGLGLQFLLWYDEGEERNRGNFPPRFSGRQFPNYSSELNVNALELEDSALYLCASSVRGTGELFFGEGSRLTVL.

This chain links TRBV5-6 with TRBJ1-3; 9 bases line up with TRBD1. Per germline, CDR1 SGHDT and CDR2 YYEEEE. The junction had 8 bases not matched to a gene; V was cut back by 4 bases and J by 9 bases. This CDR3 spans 14 amino acids. As DNA, the CDR3 is TGTGCCAGCAGCCGGTGGACAGGGGAGGGCACCATATATTTT. Amino acid sequence: CASSRWTGEGTIYF.

This chain links TRBV19 with TRBJ2-3, with 7 bases lining up with TRBD2. CDR3 size: 15 residues. The germline CDR1 and CDR2 sequences are LNHDA and SQIVND (reference sequence). V was clipped by 2 bases and J by 4 bases; unmatched bases: 6. The CDR3 DNA is TGTGCCAGTAGTATACCGGGAGGTCTATCAGATACGCAGTATTTT. Translation: CASSIPGGLSDTQYF.

The genes are TRBV7-8 and TRBJ1-5; D not certain. The CDR3 has 14 residues. CDR1 is SGHVS, CDR2 FQNEAQ, per germline. Trimming left V 5 bases short and J 0 bases short, with 8 bases between. The CDR3 nucleotides are TGTGCCAGCAGCCCTGACAATAGCAATCAGCCCCAGCATTTT. This translates into CASSPDNSNQPQHF.

The chain recombines TRBV28 with TRBJ2-6; D could derive from TRBD1 or TRBD2 (5 bases each). This CDR3 is 16 amino acids long. V was cut by 2 bases and J by 2 bases, with 10 bases left in between. Germline values: CDR1 MDHEN, CDR2 SYDVKM. The CDR3 sequence: CASSLVGVAGANVLTF. CDR3 nucleotides: TGTGCCAGCAGTTTAGTGGGGGTGGCTGGGGCCAACGTCCTGACTTTC.

The V and J genes are TRBV6-6 and TRBJ1-3; D remains ambiguous. The CDR3 totals 15 residues. Germline V lookup: CDR1 MNHNY, CDR2 SVGAGI (reference sequence). Between the trimmed V and J ends, which lost 0 bases and 1 base, there was a span of 7 bases. In nucleotides, the CDR3 is TGTGCCAGCAGTTACTCCGGAGGTTCTGGAAACACCATATATTTT. Amino acid sequence: CASSYSGGSGNTIYF.

The V and J genes are TRBV29-1 and TRBJ1-2; D possibly corresponds to TRBD1 (6 bases). Germline V gives CDR1 SQVTM, CDR2 ANQGSEA. This CDR3 region has 13 residues. Trimming stripped 4 bases from V and 7 bases from J, with 16 bases between. The CDR3: CSVVGGAGVGYTF. Written as DNA, the CDR3 is TGCAGCGTTGTTGGGGGGGCTGGTGTTGGCTACACCTTC.

The J gene is TRBJ2-2, the V gene TRBV12-5; 7 bases are a match to TRBD1. CDR1 and CDR2 from the germline V gene are LGHNT and FRNRAP. CDR3 size: 15 residues. The V gene end was trimmed by 6 bases and the J gene end by 2 bases; junction bases not matched to a gene: 6. The chain's CDR3 is CASGTGQLNTGELFF. CDR3 in DNA: TGTGCTAGTGGCACGGGACAGCTAAACACCGGGGAGCTGTTTTTT.

The V call is TRBV7-2, the J call TRBJ2-1; 11 nucleotides agree with TRBD2. J gave up 8 bases and V 1 base, and 4 bases lay outside the gene matches. The CDR3 is 15 amino acids. CDR1 is SGHTA, CDR2 FQGNSA, per germline. CDR3 residues: CASSLGGTSGYEQFF. DNA of the CDR3: TGTGCCAGCAGCTTAGGCGGGACTAGCGGCTATGAGCAGTTCTTC.

This rearrangement joins TRBV5-6 to TRBJ2-7; TRBD1 agrees at 12 bases. Germline V gene sequence: CDR1 SGHDT, CDR2 YYEEEE. The CDR3 is 17 amino acids. Unmatched junction bases numbered 4, after V lost 0 bases and J lost 0 bases. CDR3 in DNA: TGTGCCAGCAGCTTGGCAGGGACAGGGGGCCTCTCCTACGAGCAGTACTTC. Amino acids: CASSLAGTGGLSYEQYF.

In its sample, this clone was seen once. The rearrangement joins TRBV5-1 to TRBJ2-1, with D unclear. The CDR3 runs 13 residues. Trimming stripped 0 bases from V and 7 bases from J, with 8 bases between. Germline V CDR1 and CDR2: SGHRS, YFSETQ. CDR3 protein: CASSLEGLNEQFF. DNA for the CDR3: TGCGCCAGCAGCTTGGAAGGTCTTAATGAGCAGTTCTTC.

The chain has TRBV14 and TRBJ2-6; D call uncertain. The germline V gene encodes CDR1 SGHDN and CDR2 FVKESK. Trimming cost V 4 bases and J 0 bases, with 10 bases left between them. This CDR3 spans 16 amino acids. The CDR3 nucleotides are TGTGCCAGCAGCCGCTGGGGTACCTCTGGGGCCAACGTCCTGACTTTC. Its translation is CASSRWGTSGANVLTF.

This chain links TRBV7-8 with TRBJ2-7; D uncertain. CDR3 length: 13 residues. Germline V gene data show CDR1 as SGHVS and CDR2 as FQNEAQ. The V end lost 1 base, the J end lost 3 bases, and 7 bases lay between the germline ends. The CDR3 coding sequence is TGTGCCAGCAGCTTAGGACAACGCTACGAGCAGTACTTC. It specifies CASSLGQRYEQYF.

The rearrangement uses TRBV11-3 and TRBJ2-3; TRBD1 might be the D (5 bases). V lost 4 bases and J 4 bases, leaving 12 bases between the germline ends. Germline-derived CDR1 and CDR2 are SGHNT and YENEEA. CDR3 size: 14 residues. In DNA form, the CDR3 reads TGTGCCAGCAGCTACCGTAGGGGTCCAGATACGCAGTATTTT. Its translation: CASSYRRGPDTQYF. The full variable domain, rest sourced from reference TRBV11-3 and TRBJ2-3, is EAGVVQSPRYKIIEKKQPVAFWCNPISGHNTLYWYLQNLGQGPELLIRYENEEAVDDSQLPKDRFSAERLKGVDSTLKIQPAELGDSAVYLCASSYRRGPDTQYFGPGTRLTVL.

This chain uses TRBV5-1 with TRBJ1-1; D perhaps matches TRBD1 (5 bases). Trimming pared 1 base from V and 3 bases from J, leaving 13 bases between. The CDR3 contains 15 residues. CDR1 is SGHRS and CDR2 is YFSETQ in the germline V gene. The CDR3 sequence is CASSLWEGSDTEAFF. In nucleotides, the CDR3 is TGCGCCAGCAGCTTGTGGGAGGGGTCGGACACTGAAGCTTTCTTT.

This clone was recorded a few times. V is TRBV12-5 and J is TRBJ2-7; tentatively, D is TRBD1 (6 bases). V was clipped by 2 bases and J by 9 bases, with 11 bases between them. Germline-derived CDR1 and CDR2 are LGHNT and FRNRAP. CDR3 length: 12 residues. CDR3 nucleotides: TGTGCTAGTGGTTTGTCCCAGGGGCGGCAGTACTTC. Translation: CASGLSQGRQYF.

CDR3 in DNA: TGTGCCAGCAGCGTTGAGAGGGGACTAGAAGCTTTCTTT. Amino acids: CASSVERGLEAFF. The V and J genes are TRBV11-2 and TRBJ1-1; D is possibly TRBD1 (5 bases). The germline V gene has CDR1 SGHAT and CDR2 FQNNGV. This CDR3 is built from 13 residues. Trimming cost V 5 bases and J 8 bases, with 15 bases left between them.

CDR3 in amino acids: CASSLDVGAPDTQYF. The CDR3 DNA reads TGCGCCAGCAGCTTGGACGTGGGAGCCCCAGATACGCAGTATTTT. The rearrangement links TRBV5-1 to TRBJ2-3, with TRBD2 as a possible D gene (5 bases). The CDR3 runs to 15 residues. The germline V gene encodes CDR1 SGHRS and CDR2 YFSETQ. The ends were cut back, 0 bases at V and 4 bases at J, with 12 bases in the middle.

The chain joins TRBV9 to TRBJ2-1; 9 nucleotides align to TRBD1. In germline, CDR1 is SGDLS, CDR2 YYNGEE. The J segment lost 4 bases and the V segment lost 2 bases, leaving 7 bases of the junction unmatched. The length of the CDR3 is 16 residues. The CDR3: CASSVGQGFSYNEQFF. Here the CDR3 DNA reads TGTGCCAGCAGCGTGGGACAGGGCTTTTCATACAATGAGCAGTTCTTC.

The chain combines TRBV6-5 with TRBJ1-5; D uncertain. Trimming took 4 bases from V and 1 from J, leaving 8 bases between them. Germline V gene sequence: CDR1 MNHEY, CDR2 SVGAGI. The CDR3 has 14 residues. The CDR3 region is CASSSGKSNQPQHF. The CDR3 region has the DNA TGTGCCAGCAGTTCCGGGAAAAGCAATCAGCCCCAGCATTTT.

The chain links TRBV10-3 to TRBJ2-7; D is tentatively TRBD1 or TRBD2 (6 bases each). The CDR3 spans 13 residues. Germline assignment: CDR1 ENHRY and CDR2 SYGVKD. Trimming took 5 bases from V and 5 from J, leaving 13 bases between them. In DNA form, the CDR3 reads TGTGCCATCAGTACCAACGGGGGCGACGAGCAGTACTTC. Protein sequence: CAISTNGGDEQYF.

About this clone itself: At one of its ends the junction is not consistent with the germline gene, which may arise from a read error. V usage is TRBV30 and J usage is TRBJ2-2; possible D gene TRBD2, 6 bases. Germline-derived CDR1 and CDR2 are GTSNPN and SVGIG (reference sequence). The CDR3 length is 15 residues. The CDR3: CAWLPGSPTTRELFF. CDR3 DNA sequence: TGTGCCTGGCTTCCCGGGAGCCCAACCACCCGGGAGCTGTTTTTT.

This chain joins TRBV6-1 and TRBJ2-1; 10 positions match TRBD2. The CDR3 sequence is 19 residues long. Germline V CDR1 and CDR2: MNHNS, SASEGT. The junction had 12 bases not matched to a gene; V was cut back by 2 bases and J by 2 bases. CDR3 in DNA: TGTGCCAGCAGTGAAAGCCGTCTAGCGGGAGCATCTACCTACAATGAGCAGTTCTTC. Translating it yields CASSESRLAGASTYNEQFF.

V and J are TRBV6-6 and TRBJ2-4; 11 bases are a match to TRBD1. J gave up 7 bases and V 2 bases, and 1 base lay outside the gene matches. CDR1 and CDR2 from the germline V gene are MNHNY and SVGAGI (reference sequence). There are 14 residues in the CDR3. The CDR3 nucleotides read TGTGCCAGCAGTTACGGGGACAGGGGGAACATTCAGTACTTC. Its translation: CASSYGDRGNIQYF.

V and J are TRBV5-6 and TRBJ2-3, with D unclear. The germline V gene has CDR1 SGHDT and CDR2 YYEEEE. CDR3 length equals 12 residues. Trimming pared 0 bases from V and 7 bases from J, leaving 6 bases between. The CDR3 loop reads CASSLGANTQYF. CDR3 DNA sequence: TGTGCCAGCAGCTTGGGGGCAAATACGCAGTATTTT.

The V and J genes are TRBV6-1 and TRBJ2-3; 11 bases line up with TRBD2. The CDR3 length is 18 residues. Germline CDR1 is MNHNS and CDR2 is SASEGT. The ends lost 4 bases at V and 6 bases at J; junction bases unmatched: 15. CDR3 protein: CASSALVAGGGAPDTQYF. Here the CDR3 DNA reads TGTGCCAGCAGTGCGTTGGTAGCGGGAGGGGGGGCTCCGGATACGCAGTATTTT.

V usage is TRBV19 and J usage is TRBJ2-2; 9 bases align to TRBD2. V shed 7 bases, J shed 8 bases, and the junction held 8 bases outside the gene matches. CDR3 size: 14 residues. The germline gives CDR1 LNHDA, CDR2 SQIVND (reference sequence). Written as DNA, the CDR3 is TGTGCCAGTAAACTAGCGGGTATACTGGGGGAGCTGTTTTTT. It is translated as CASKLAGILGELFF.

The gene calls are TRBV5-6 and TRBJ2-5, with TRBD1 matching over 7 bases. This CDR3 has 16 amino acids. The J segment lost 4 bases and the V segment lost 3 bases, leaving 12 bases of the junction unmatched. Germline V gives CDR1 SGHDT, CDR2 YYEEEE. CDR3 sequence: CASSSGLGGPGETQYF. The CDR3 DNA follows: TGTGCCAGCAGCTCCGGGTTAGGGGGCCCGGGAGAGACCCAGTACTTC.